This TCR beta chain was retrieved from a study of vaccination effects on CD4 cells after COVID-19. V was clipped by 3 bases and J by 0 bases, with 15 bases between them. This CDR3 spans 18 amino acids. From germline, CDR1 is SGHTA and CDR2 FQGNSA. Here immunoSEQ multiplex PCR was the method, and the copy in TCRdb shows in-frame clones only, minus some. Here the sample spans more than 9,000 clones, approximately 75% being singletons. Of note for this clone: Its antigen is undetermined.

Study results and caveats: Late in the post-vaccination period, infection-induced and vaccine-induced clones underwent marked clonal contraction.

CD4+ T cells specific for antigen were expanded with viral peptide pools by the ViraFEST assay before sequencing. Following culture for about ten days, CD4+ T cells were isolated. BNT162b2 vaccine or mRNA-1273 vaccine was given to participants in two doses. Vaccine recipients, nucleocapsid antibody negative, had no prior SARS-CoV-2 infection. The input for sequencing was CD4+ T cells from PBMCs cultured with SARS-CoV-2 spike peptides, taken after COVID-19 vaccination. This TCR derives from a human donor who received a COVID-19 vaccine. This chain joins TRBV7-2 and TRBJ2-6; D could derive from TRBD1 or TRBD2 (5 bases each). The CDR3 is CASSLGPAQVSGANVLTF. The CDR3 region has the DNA TGTGCCAGCAGCTTGGGACCCGCCCAAGTCTCTGGGGCCAACGTCCTGACTTTC.